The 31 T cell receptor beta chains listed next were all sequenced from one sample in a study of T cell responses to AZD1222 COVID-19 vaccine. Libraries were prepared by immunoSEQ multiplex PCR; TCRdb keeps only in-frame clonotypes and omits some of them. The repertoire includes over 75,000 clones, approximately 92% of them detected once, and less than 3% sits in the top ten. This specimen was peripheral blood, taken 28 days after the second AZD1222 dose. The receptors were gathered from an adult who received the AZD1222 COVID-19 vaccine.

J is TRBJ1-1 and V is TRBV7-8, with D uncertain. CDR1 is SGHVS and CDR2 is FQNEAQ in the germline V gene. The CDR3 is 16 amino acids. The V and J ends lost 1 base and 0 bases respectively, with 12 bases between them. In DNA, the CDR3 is TGTGCCAGCAGCTTAGAATCCCCAGGTATGAACACTGAAGCTTTCTTT. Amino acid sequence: CASSLESPGMNTEAFF. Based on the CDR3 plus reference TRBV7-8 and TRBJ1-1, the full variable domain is GAGVSQSPRYKVAKRGQDVALRCDPISGHVSLFWYQQALGQGPEFLTYFQNEAQLDKSGLPSDRFFAERPEGSVSTLKIQRTQQEDSAVYLCASSLESPGMNTEAFFGQGTRLTVV.

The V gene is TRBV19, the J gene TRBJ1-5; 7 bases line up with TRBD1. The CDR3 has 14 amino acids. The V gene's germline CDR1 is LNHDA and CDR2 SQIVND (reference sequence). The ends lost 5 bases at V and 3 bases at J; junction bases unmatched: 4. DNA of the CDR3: TGTGCCAGTAGTTCGACAGGGACCAATCAGCCCCAGCATTTT. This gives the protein CASSSTGTNQPQHF.

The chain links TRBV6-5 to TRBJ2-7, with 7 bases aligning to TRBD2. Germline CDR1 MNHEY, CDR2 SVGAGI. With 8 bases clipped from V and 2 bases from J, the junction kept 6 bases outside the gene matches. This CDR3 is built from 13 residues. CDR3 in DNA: TGTGCCAGCCAGCGGGGAAAGGCCTACGAGCAGTACTTC. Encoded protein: CASQRGKAYEQYF.

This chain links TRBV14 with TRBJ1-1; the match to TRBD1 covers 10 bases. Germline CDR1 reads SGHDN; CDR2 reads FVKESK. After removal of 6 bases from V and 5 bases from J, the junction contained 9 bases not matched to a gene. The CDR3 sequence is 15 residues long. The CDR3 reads CASSRQGAGLTEAFF. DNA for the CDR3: TGTGCCAGCAGTCGACAGGGGGCTGGTTTGACTGAAGCTTTCTTT. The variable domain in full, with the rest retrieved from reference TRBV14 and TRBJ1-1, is EAGVTQFPSHSVIEKGQTVTLRCDPISGHDNLYWYRRVMGKEIKFLLHFVKESKQDESGMPNNRFLAERTGGTYSTLKVQPAELEDSGVYFCASSRQGAGLTEAFFGQGTRLTVV.

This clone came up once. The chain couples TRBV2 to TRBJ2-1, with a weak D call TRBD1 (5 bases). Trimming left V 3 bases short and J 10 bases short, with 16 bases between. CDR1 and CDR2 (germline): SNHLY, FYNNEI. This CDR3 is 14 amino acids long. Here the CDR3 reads CASSEGQGPFEQFF. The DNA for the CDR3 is TGTGCCAGCAGTGAGGGGCAGGGTCCATTCGAGCAGTTCTTC.

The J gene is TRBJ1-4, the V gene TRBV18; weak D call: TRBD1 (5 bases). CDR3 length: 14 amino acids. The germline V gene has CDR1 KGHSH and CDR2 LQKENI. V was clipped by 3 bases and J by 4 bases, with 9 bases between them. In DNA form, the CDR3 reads TGTGCCAGCTCACCCTGGGGGAGTAATGAAAAACTGTTTTTT. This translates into CASSPWGSNEKLFF.

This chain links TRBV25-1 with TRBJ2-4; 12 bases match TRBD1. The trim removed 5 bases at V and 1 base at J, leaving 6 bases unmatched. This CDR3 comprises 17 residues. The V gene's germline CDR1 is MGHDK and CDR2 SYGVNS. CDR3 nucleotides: TGTGCCAGCAGTACCCCGGGACAGGGGGCTGCCAAAAACATTCAGTACTTC. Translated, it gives CASSTPGQGAAKNIQYF.

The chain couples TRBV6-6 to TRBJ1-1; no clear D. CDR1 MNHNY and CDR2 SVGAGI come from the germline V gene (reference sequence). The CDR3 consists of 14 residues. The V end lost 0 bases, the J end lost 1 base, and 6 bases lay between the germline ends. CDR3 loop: CASSYSAGNTEAFF. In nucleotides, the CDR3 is TGTGCCAGCAGTTACTCGGCAGGGAACACTGAAGCTTTCTTT.

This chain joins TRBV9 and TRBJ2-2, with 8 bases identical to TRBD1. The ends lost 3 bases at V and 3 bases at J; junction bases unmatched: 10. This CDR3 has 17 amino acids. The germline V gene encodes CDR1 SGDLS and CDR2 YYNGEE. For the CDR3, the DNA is TGTGCCAGCAGCGCACAGCCCGGACAGGGAGACACCGGGGAGCTGTTTTTT. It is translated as CASSAQPGQGDTGELFF.

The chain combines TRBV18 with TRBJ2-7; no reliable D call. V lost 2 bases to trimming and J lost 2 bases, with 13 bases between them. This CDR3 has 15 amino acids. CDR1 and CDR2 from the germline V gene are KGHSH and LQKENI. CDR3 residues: CASSPYSRLAYEQYF. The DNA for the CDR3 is TGTGCCAGCTCACCATATAGCAGGTTGGCCTACGAGCAGTACTTC.

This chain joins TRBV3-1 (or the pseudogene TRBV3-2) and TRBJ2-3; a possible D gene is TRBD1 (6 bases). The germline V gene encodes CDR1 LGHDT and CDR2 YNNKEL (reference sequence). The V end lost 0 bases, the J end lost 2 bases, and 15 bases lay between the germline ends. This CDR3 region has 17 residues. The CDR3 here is CASSQDSPDSFTDTQYF. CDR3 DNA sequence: TGTGCCAGCAGCCAAGATTCCCCGGACAGCTTCACAGATACGCAGTATTTT.

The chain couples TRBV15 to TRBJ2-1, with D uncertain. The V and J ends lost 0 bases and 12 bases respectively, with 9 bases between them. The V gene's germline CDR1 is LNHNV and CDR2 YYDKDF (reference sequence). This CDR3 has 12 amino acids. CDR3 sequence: CATSRDVGPQFF. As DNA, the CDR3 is TGTGCCACCAGCAGAGACGTGGGTCCGCAGTTCTTC.

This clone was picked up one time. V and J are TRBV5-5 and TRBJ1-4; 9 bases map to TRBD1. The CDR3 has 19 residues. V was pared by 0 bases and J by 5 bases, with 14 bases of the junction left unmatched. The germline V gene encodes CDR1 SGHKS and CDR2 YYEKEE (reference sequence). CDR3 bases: TGTGCCAGCAGCTTGGGAACAGGACAGGGGCGTCCCAACAATGAAAAACTGTTTTTT. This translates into CASSLGTGQGRPNNEKLFF.

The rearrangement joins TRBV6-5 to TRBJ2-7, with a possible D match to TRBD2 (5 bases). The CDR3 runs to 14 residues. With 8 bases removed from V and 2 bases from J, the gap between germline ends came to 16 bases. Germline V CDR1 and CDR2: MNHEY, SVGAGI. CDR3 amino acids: CASGTRGIPYEQYF. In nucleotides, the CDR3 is TGTGCCAGCGGAACCCGAGGGATACCCTACGAGCAGTACTTC.

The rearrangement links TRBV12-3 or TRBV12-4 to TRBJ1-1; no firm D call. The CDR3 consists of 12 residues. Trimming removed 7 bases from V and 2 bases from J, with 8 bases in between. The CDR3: CASTDLNTEAFF. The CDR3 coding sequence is TGTGCCAGCACGGACCTTAACACTGAAGCTTTCTTT.

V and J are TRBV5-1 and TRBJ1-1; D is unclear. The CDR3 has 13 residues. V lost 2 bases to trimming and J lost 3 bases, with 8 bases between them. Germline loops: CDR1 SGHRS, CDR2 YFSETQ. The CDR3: CASSFGRDTEAFF. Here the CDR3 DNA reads TGCGCCAGCAGCTTCGGGCGCGACACTGAAGCTTTCTTT.

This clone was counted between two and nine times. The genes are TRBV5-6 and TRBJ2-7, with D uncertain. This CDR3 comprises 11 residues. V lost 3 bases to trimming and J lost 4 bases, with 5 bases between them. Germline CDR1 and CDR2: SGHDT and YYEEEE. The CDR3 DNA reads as TGTGCCAGCAGCTCCGCTTACGAGCAGTACTTC. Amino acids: CASSSAYEQYF.

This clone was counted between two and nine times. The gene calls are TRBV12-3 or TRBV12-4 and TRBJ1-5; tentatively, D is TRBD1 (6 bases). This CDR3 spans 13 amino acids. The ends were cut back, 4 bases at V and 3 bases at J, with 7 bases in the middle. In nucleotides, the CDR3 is TGTGCCAGCAGTTACAGGGCCAATCAGCCCCAGCATTTT. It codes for CASSYRANQPQHF.

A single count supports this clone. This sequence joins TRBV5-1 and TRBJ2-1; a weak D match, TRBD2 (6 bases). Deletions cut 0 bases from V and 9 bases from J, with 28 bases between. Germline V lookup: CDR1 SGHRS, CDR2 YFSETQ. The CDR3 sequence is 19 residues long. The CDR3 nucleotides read TGCGCCAGCAGCTTGGGTTTTCGGTCAGCCTGGGGGGTGTATGGTGAGCAGTTCTTC. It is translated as CASSLGFRSAWGVYGEQFF.

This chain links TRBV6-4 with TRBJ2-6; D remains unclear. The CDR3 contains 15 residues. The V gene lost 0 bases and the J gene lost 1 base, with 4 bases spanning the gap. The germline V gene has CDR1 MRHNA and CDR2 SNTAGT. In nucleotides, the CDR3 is TGTGCCAGCAGTGACTCGACTTCTGGGGCCAACGTCCTGACTTTC. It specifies CASSDSTSGANVLTF.

CDR3: CASSLHNTGETQYF. The CDR3 DNA is TGTGCCAGCAGCCTACACAACACCGGGGAGACCCAGTACTTC. This rearrangement joins TRBV3-1 (or the pseudogene TRBV3-2) to TRBJ2-5; D gene uncertain. V was pared by 4 bases and J by 5 bases, with 14 bases between. The germline CDR1 and CDR2 sequences are LGHDT and YNNKEL (reference sequence). The CDR3 totals 14 residues.

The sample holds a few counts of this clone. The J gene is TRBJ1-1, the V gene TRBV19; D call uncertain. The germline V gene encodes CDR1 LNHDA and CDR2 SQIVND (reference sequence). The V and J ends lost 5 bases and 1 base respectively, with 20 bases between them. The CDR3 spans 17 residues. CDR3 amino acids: CASSPWQPEMANTEAFF. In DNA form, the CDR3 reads TGTGCCAGTAGTCCTTGGCAGCCGGAGATGGCGAACACTGAAGCTTTCTTT.

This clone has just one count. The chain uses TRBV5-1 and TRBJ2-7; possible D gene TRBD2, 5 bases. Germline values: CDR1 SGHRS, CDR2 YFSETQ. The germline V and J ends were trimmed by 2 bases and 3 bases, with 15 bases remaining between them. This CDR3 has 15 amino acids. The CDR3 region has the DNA TGCGCCAGCAGCTTACAGTCTCCGGGGATCTACGAGCAGTACTTC. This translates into CASSLQSPGIYEQYF.

CDR3 in amino acids: CATSTQGGDSSYEQYF. As DNA, the CDR3 is TGTGCCACCAGCACCCAGGGTGGGGACAGCTCCTACGAGCAGTACTTC. The chain links TRBV15 to TRBJ2-7; 7 bases are shared with TRBD1. The CDR3 loop spans 16 amino acids. In germline, CDR1 is LNHNV, CDR2 YYDKDF (reference sequence). With 4 bases clipped from V and 0 bases from J, the junction kept 9 bases outside the gene matches.

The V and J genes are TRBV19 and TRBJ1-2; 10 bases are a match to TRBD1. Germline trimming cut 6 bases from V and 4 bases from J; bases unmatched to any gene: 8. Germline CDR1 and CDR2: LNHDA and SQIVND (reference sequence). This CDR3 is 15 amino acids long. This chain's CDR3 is CASSVTGQGSYGYTF. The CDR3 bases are TGTGCCAGTAGCGTAACGGGACAGGGGAGCTATGGCTACACCTTC.

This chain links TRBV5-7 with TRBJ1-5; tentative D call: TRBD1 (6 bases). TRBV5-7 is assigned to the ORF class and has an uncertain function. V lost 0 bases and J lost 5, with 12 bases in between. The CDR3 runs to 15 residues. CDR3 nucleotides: TGTGCCAGCAGCTTGGAAACAGGGACCTATCAGCCCCAGCATTTT. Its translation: CASSLETGTYQPQHF.

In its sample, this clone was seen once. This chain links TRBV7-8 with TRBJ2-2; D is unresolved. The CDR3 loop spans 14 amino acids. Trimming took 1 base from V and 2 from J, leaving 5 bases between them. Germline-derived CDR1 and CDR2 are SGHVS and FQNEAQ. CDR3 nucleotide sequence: TGTGCCAGCAGCTTAGAGGAAAACACCGGGGAGCTGTTTTTT. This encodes CASSLEENTGELFF.

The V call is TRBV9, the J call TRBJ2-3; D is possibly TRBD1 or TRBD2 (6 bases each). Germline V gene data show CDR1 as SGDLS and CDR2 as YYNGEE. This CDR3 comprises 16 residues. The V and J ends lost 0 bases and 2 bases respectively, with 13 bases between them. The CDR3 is CASSVEGGSYTDTQYF. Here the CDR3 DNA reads TGTGCCAGCAGCGTAGAAGGGGGGAGCTACACAGATACGCAGTATTTT. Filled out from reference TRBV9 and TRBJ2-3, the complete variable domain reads DSGVTQTPKHLITATGQRVTLRCSPRSGDLSVYWYQQSLDQGLQFLIQYYNGEERAKGNILERFSAQQFPDLHSELNLSSLELGDSALYFCASSVEGGSYTDTQYFGPGTRLTVL.

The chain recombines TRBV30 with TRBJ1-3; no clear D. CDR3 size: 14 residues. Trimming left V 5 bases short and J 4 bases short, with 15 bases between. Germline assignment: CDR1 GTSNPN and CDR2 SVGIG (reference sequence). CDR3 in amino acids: CAWVSDPRGNTIYF. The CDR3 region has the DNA TGTGCCTGGGTGTCGGACCCCAGAGGAAACACCATATATTTT.

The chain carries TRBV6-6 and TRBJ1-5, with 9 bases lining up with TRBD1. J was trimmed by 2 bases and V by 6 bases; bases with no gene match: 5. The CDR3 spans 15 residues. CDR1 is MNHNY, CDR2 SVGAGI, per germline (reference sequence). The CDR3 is CASRDRDRGNQPQHF. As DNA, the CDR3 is TGTGCCAGCAGGGACCGGGACAGGGGCAATCAGCCCCAGCATTTT.

This chain's CDR3 is CASSLDILNTEAFF. The CDR3 DNA is TGTGCCAGTAGCCTGGACATCCTGAACACTGAAGCTTTCTTT. This rearrangement joins TRBV19 to TRBJ1-1, with D tentatively TRBD1 (5 bases). Germline V gives CDR1 LNHDA, CDR2 SQIVND (reference sequence). The CDR3 is made up of 14 amino acids. Trimming removed 6 bases from V and 0 bases from J, with 11 bases in between. The full variable domain, its missing parts supplied by reference TRBV19 and TRBJ1-1, is DGGITQSPKYLFRKEGQNVTLSCEQNLNHDAMYWYRQDPGQGLRLIYYSQIVNDFQKGDIAEGYSVSREKKESFPLTVTSAQKNPTAFYLCASSLDILNTEAFFGQGTRLTVV.